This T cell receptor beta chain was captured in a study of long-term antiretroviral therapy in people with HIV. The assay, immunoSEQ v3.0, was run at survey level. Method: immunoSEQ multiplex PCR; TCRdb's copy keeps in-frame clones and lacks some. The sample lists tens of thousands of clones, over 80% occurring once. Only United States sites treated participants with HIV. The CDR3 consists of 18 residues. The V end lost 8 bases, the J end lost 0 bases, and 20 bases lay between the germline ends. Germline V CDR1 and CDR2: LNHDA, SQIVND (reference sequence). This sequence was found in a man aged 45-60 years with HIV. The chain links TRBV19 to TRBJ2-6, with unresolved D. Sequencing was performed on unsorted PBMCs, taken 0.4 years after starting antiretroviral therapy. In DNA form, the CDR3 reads TGTGCCAGTCACGCATCTTCGGGCCTCAGCTCTGGGGCCAACGTCCTGACTTTC. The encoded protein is CASHASSGLSSGANVLTF.